One and the same sample provided the 17 T cell receptor beta chains below, sequenced in a study of vaccination and CD4 T cells after COVID-19. This sample's time point: late sampling 161 to 241 days after vaccination in a few convalescent patients. Treatment indicated: roughly 11-day PBMC culture with coronavirus spike peptide pools or control peptides (ViraFEST assay). These TCRs' antigens remain unknown. Sequenced with the Oncomine TCR Beta short-read assay was DNA taken from cultured CD4+ T cells. A single record per CDR3 protein comes from TCRdb applying MiXCR to the PCR reads. The sample carries about 24,000 distinct CDR3 sequences, 30% recorded once. The sequences come from CD4+ T cells from blood, cultured in vitro, collected about 7 months after SARS-CoV-2 vaccination. The receptor set was obtained from a human donor who had recovered from COVID-19.

J is TRBJ2-5 and V is TRBV24-1; D possibly matches TRBD1 or TRBD2 (7 bases each). The CDR3 is made up of 15 amino acids. CDR1 is KGHDR and CDR2 is SFDVKD in the germline V gene. Between the trimmed V and J ends, which lost 4 bases and 2 bases, there was a span of 13 bases. CDR3 bases: TGTGCCACCAGTGAGACCAGGGGGGGTCAAGAGACCCAGTACTTC. Translated, it gives CATSETRGGQETQYF.

This chain uses TRBV27 with TRBJ2-4; D is uncertain. Germline V gives CDR1 MNHEY, CDR2 SMNVEV (reference sequence). The CDR3 runs 13 residues. The ends were cut back, 4 bases at V and 0 bases at J, with 4 bases in the middle. CDR3 DNA sequence: TGTGCCAGCAGTTACCGAGCCAAAAACATTCAGTACTTC. This gives the protein CASSYRAKNIQYF.

By share, this clonotype counts as medium-sized (0.01 to 0.1%). V usage is TRBV20-1 and J usage is TRBJ1-6; 7 nucleotides agree with TRBD1. Germline CDR1 and CDR2: DFQATT and SNEGSKA (reference sequence). The CDR3 totals 14 residues. Unmatched junction bases numbered 11, after V lost 2 bases and J lost 13 bases. The CDR3 DNA reads TGCAGTGCTAGACTGGGACAGTCGCCTACTCCCCTCCACTTT. This translates into CSARLGQSPTPLHF.

The sample holds a few counts of this clonotype. V and J are TRBV28 and TRBJ1-1, with D maybe TRBD1 (6 bases). Germline V gene data show CDR1 as MDHEN and CDR2 as SYDVKM. CDR3 length: 13 residues. Trimming stripped 7 bases from V and 4 bases from J, with 13 bases between. The CDR3 reads CASTRGGVTEAFF. CDR3 DNA sequence: TGTGCCAGCACCCGAGGGGGAGTCACTGAAGCTTTCTTT.

This clonotype was recorded a few times. The chain joins TRBV20-1 to TRBJ2-3; D is possibly TRBD2 (5 bases). Germline CDR1 DFQATT, CDR2 SNEGSKA (reference sequence). The CDR3 loop spans 14 amino acids. The V end lost 6 bases, the J end lost 4 bases, and 17 bases lay between the germline ends. CDR3 loop: CSASSTSRADTQYF. CDR3 bases: TGCAGTGCCTCCTCCACTAGTAGGGCAGATACGCAGTATTTT.

The CDR3 here is CASSLDARVNTEAFF. The CDR3 nucleotides are TGTGCCAGCAGCTTAGATGCCAGAGTGAACACTGAAGCTTTCTTT. This rearrangement joins TRBV7-3 to TRBJ1-1; D gene ambiguous. Deletions cut 2 bases from V and 0 bases from J, with 10 bases between. The CDR3 totals 15 residues. Germline V lookup: CDR1 SGHTA, CDR2 FQGTGA.

A word on this clonotype: Relative to the germline gene, one junction end is altered; a read error may explain this. This chain uses TRBV29-1 with TRBJ2-3, with TRBD2 identical over 8 bases. The CDR3 is 14 residues long. Germline values: CDR1 SQVTM, CDR2 ANQGSEA. As DNA, the CDR3 is TGTAGCGTAGGTCGGGAGGGGGTTACAGATGCGCAGTATTTT. This gives the protein CSVGREGVTDAQYF.

V usage is TRBV6-5 and J usage is TRBJ2-7; 7 positions match TRBD2. Germline V CDR1 and CDR2: MNHEY, SVGAGI. The CDR3 loop spans 14 amino acids. V lost 2 bases and J lost 6; bases outside the gene matches: 7. CDR3 residues: CASSYRGSPGEQYF. CDR3 bases: TGTGCCAGCAGTTACCGCGGGAGTCCGGGCGAGCAGTACTTC.

This clonotype has a handful of counts. V usage is TRBV20-1 and J usage is TRBJ2-5, with D possibly matching TRBD2 (5 bases). Germline CDR1 reads DFQATT; CDR2 reads SNEGSKA (reference sequence). The ends were cut back, 6 bases at V and 2 bases at J, with 10 bases in the middle. The CDR3 runs 12 residues. The CDR3 DNA sequence: TGCAGTGCCGACCTAGCACAAGAGACCCAGTACTTC. Translating it yields CSADLAQETQYF.

This clonotype was observed a few times. V and J are TRBV24-1 and TRBJ2-3, with D uncertain. This CDR3 spans 13 amino acids. Germline CDR1 and CDR2: KGHDR and SFDVKD. Trimming took off 7 bases at V and 0 bases at J, with 7 bases between the two ends. CDR3 coding DNA: TGTGCCACCAGAGACTCTAGCACAGATACGCAGTATTTT. This gives the protein CATRDSSTDTQYF.

The rearrangement joins TRBV7-3 to TRBJ1-1, with D possibly TRBD1 on 5 matching bases. CDR1 and CDR2 (germline): SGHTA, FQGTGA. The V end was cut by 0 bases, the J end by 7 bases, with 15 bases between. The CDR3 has 15 residues. The CDR3 sequence: CASSLTFGGDHEAFF. The CDR3 DNA reads TGTGCCAGCAGCTTAACTTTTGGTGGGGACCATGAAGCTTTCTTT.

This clonotype has a handful of counts. V gene TRBV28 combines with J gene TRBJ1-5; maybe TRBD1 (6 bases). The CDR3 extends over 14 amino acids. The germline CDR1 and CDR2 sequences are MDHEN and SYDVKM. The V end lost 5 bases, the J end lost 7 bases, and 15 bases lay between the germline ends. Here the CDR3 reads CASSSYREGQPQHF. The CDR3 region has the DNA TGTGCCAGCAGTAGCTACAGGGAAGGACAGCCCCAGCATTTT.

The chain links TRBV28 to TRBJ2-1; D might be TRBD2 (6 bases). V was clipped by 7 bases and J by 5 bases, with 12 bases between them. The germline gives CDR1 MDHEN, CDR2 SYDVKM. CDR3 length: 13 residues. CDR3 in amino acids: CASNSGFHNEQFF. CDR3 bases: TGTGCCAGCAATAGCGGTTTCCACAATGAGCAGTTCTTC.

This chain uses TRBV19 with TRBJ2-5; maybe TRBD1 (5 bases). CDR3 length equals 12 residues. The V gene's germline CDR1 is LNHDA and CDR2 SQIVND (reference sequence). V was pared by 10 bases and J by 1 base, with 10 bases between. The CDR3 DNA reads TGTGCCACCAGACAGTCCCAAGAGACCCAGTACTTC. The encoded protein is CATRQSQETQYF.

The CDR3 is CAISVYPNYGYTF. CDR3 DNA: TGTGCCATCAGTGTTTACCCTAACTATGGCTACACCTTC. The chain recombines TRBV10-3 with TRBJ1-2; D is ambiguous. Per the germline V gene, CDR1 is ENHRY and CDR2 is SYGVKD. V lost 4 bases, J lost 0 bases, and 6 bases lay in between. The CDR3 has 13 amino acids.

The chain combines TRBV24-1 with TRBJ2-1; perhaps TRBD1 as D (6 bases). V lost 4 bases and J lost 0, with 12 bases in between. Germline CDR1 reads KGHDR; CDR2 reads SFDVKD. The CDR3 is 16 residues long. Written as DNA, the CDR3 is TGTGCCACCAGTGACAACGACAGGCGCTCCTACAATGAGCAGTTCTTC. As protein: CATSDNDRRSYNEQFF.

By its share, this clonotype is large. J is TRBJ2-1 and V is TRBV7-2, with TRBD2 identical over 10 bases. Trimming removed 5 bases from V and 4 bases from J; junction bases left unmatched: 5. The CDR3 is made up of 15 amino acids. The V gene's germline CDR1 is SGHTA and CDR2 FQGNSA. CDR3 coding DNA: TGTGCCAGCAGCAGAGGACTAGCGGAGTACAATGAGCAGTTCTTC. Encoded protein: CASSRGLAEYNEQFF. Variable domain in full (rest from reference TRBV7-2 and TRBJ2-1): GAGVSQSPSNKVTEKGKDVELRCDPISGHTALYWYRQSLGQGLEFLIYFQGNSAPDKSGLPSDRFSAERTGGSVSTLTIQRTQQEDSAVYLCASSRGLAEYNEQFFGPGTRLTVL.